Listed here is a single T cell receptor beta chain. This entry is derived from a study of T cell responses to AZD1222 COVID-19 vaccine. This CDR3 region has 16 residues. V was cut by 0 bases and J by 1 base, with 14 bases left in between. Germline V CDR1 and CDR2: SGHRS, YFSETQ. Libraries were prepared by immunoSEQ multiplex PCR; TCRdb keeps only in-frame clonotypes and omits some of them. Here the sample spans under 95,000 clones, 90% being singletons. The sample here was peripheral blood, taken 28 days after the second AZD1222 dose. This chain links TRBV5-1 with TRBJ2-7; D not certain. The TCR comes from an adult who received the AZD1222 COVID-19 vaccine. The CDR3 region is CASSLGSMMGSYEQYF. Written as DNA, the CDR3 is TGCGCCAGCAGCTTGGGTAGCATGATGGGATCCTACGAGCAGTACTTC.